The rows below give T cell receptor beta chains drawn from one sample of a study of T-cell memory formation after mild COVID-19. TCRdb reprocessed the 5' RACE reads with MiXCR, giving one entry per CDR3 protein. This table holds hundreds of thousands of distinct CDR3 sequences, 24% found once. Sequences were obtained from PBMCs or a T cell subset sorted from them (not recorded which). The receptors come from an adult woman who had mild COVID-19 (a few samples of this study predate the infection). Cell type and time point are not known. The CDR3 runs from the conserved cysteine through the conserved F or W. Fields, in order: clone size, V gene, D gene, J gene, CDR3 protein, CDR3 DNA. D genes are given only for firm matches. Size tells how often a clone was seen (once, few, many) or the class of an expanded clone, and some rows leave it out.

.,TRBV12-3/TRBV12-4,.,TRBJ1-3,CASSFGGNTIYF,TGTGCCAGCAGTTTCGGGGGAAACACCATATATTTT
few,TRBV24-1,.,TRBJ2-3,CATTDDGRDTDTQYF,TGTGCCACCACAGATGACGGGAGAGACACAGATACGCAGTATTTT
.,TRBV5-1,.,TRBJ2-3,CASSLTPGAIEDTQYF,TGCGCCAGCAGCTTGACCCCGGGAGCAATTGAAGATACGCAGTATTTT
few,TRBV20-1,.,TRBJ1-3,CSAKAGRSGNTIYF,TGCAGTGCTAAGGCGGGCCGCTCTGGAAACACCATATATTTT
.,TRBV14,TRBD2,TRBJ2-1,CASSQVRLAGGRSYNEQFF,TGTGCCAGCAGCCAAGTCCGACTAGCGGGAGGGAGGTCCTACAATGAGCAGTTCTTC
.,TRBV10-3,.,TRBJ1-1,CAISESRAEAFF,TGTGCCATCAGTGAGTCGAGGGCTGAAGCTTTCTTT
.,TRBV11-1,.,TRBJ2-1,CASTMDGGSYNEQFF,TGTGCCAGCACGATGGATGGGGGCTCCTACAATGAGCAGTTCTTC
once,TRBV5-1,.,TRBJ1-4,CASSLAGQPNEKLFF,TGCGCCAGCAGCTTGGCCGGACAGCCCAATGAAAAACTGTTTTTT
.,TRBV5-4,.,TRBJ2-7,CASSFQSAYEQYF,TGTGCCAGCAGCTTCCAGAGCGCCTACGAGCAGTACTTC
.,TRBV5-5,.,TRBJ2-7,CASSFGGLGNEQYF,TGTGCCAGCAGCTTTGGTGGGTTGGGGAACGAGCAGTACTTC
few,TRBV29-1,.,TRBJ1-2,CSAVDGGLSDGYTF,TGCAGCGCCGTAGACGGTGGTCTAAGCGATGGCTACACCTTC
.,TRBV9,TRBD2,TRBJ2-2,CASSKPSGTGELFF,TGTGCCAGCAGCAAACCTAGCGGGACCGGGGAGCTGTTTTTT
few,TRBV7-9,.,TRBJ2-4,CASSSPEERAKNIQYF,TGTGCCAGCAGCTCCCCGGAGGAACGGGCCAAAAACATTCAGTACTTC
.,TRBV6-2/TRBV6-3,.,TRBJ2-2,CASSTGGLDTGELFF,TGTGCCAGCAGCACGGGTGGGCTCGACACCGGGGAGCTGTTTTTT
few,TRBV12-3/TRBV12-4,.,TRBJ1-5,CASRQGLGSNQPQHF,TGTGCCAGCAGACAGGGTTTGGGGAGCAATCAGCCCCAGCATTTT
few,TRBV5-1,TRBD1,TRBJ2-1,CASSQGQGRSNEQFF,TGCGCCAGCAGCCAGGGACAGGGTAGGTCCAATGAGCAGTTCTTC
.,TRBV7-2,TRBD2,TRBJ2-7,CASSQVAGAAVEQYF,TGTGCCAGCAGCCAAGTAGCGGGAGCGGCTGTCGAGCAGTACTTC
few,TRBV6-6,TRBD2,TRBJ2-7,CASSYSALAGSYEQYF,TGTGCCAGCAGTTACTCGGCACTAGCGGGCTCCTACGAGCAGTACTTC
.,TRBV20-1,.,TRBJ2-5,CSARDRVRAGETQYF,TGCAGTGCTAGAGATCGGGTCAGGGCGGGAGAGACCCAGTACTTC
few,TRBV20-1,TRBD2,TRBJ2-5,CSAPGLAGGLETQYF,TGCAGTGCCCCCGGACTAGCGGGAGGTTTGGAGACCCAGTACTTC
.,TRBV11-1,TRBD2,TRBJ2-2,CASSFVSGTNTGELFF,TGTGCCAGCAGCTTCGTTAGCGGGACGAACACCGGGGAGCTGTTTTTT
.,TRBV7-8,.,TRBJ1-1,CASSFGSQNTEAFF,TGTGCCAGCAGCTTCGGGTCTCAGAACACTGAAGCTTTCTTT
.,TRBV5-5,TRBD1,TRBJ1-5,CASSLGADRDQPQHF,TGTGCCAGCAGCTTGGGTGCGGACAGGGATCAGCCCCAGCATTTT
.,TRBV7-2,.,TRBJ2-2,CASSSANLGTGELFF,TGTGCCAGCAGCTCCGCGAACCTGGGCACCGGGGAGCTGTTTTTT
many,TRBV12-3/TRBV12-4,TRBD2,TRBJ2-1,CASSWGLSSSNEQFF,TGTGCCAGCAGTTGGGGACTAAGCTCAAGCAATGAGCAGTTCTTC
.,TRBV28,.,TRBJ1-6,CAIAGSSYNSPLHF,TGTGCCATCGCGGGGAGCTCCTATAATTCACCCCTCCACTTT
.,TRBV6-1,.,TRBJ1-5,CASSDRRWQPQHF,TGTGCCAGCAGTGATCGACGCTGGCAGCCCCAGCATTTT